Described below is a single T cell receptor (beta chain) sequence and its context. This record comes from a study of T-cell reconstitution after alpha-beta-depleted transplantation in children. The library targeted TCRbeta and was prepared with unique molecular identifiers. MiXCR was run by TCRdb on the PCR reads, yielding one entry per CDR3 protein. The sample records about 610,000 distinct CDR3 sequences, over 9.5% being singletons. The source of this sequence is a human donor who donated a stem cell graft to a child with acute myeloid leukemia. This material consisted of PBMCs from the stem cell graft donor, taken from the stem cell graft.

CDR3 in DNA: TGCGCCAGCAGCCTAGGGACAGGGTCACACAATGAGCAGTTCTTC. It encodes CASSLGTGSHNEQFF. The genes are TRBV4-3 and TRBJ2-1, with TRBD1 matching 9 bases. CDR1 and CDR2 from the germline V gene are LGHNA and YSLEER. Trimming removed 4 bases from V and 5 bases from J; junction bases left unmatched: 6. The length of the CDR3 is 15 residues.